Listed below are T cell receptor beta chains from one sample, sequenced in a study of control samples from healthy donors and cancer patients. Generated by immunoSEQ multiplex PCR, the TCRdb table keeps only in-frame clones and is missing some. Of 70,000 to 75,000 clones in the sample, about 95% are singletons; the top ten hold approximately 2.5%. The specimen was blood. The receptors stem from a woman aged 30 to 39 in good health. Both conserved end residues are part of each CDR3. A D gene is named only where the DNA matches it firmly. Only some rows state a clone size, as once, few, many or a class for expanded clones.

CASSQDLSVRYGYTF	TGTGCCAGCAGCCAAGATCTTTCCGTACGGTATGGCTACACCTTC	NA	TRBV4-2	TRBJ1-2	NA
CSARVNTEAFF	TGCAGTGCTAGGGTGAACACTGAAGCTTTCTTT	NA	TRBV20-1	TRBJ1-1	medium-sized
CASSELAGGYTF	TGTGCCAGCAGTGAATTGGCGGGTGGCTACACCTTC	NA	TRBV6-1	TRBJ1-2	NA
CASKAEFNEKLFF	TGTGCCAGCAAGGCCGAGTTTAATGAAAAACTGTTTTTT	NA	TRBV2	TRBJ1-4	NA
CATSRGSGGFTEAFF	TGTGCCACCAGCAGAGGGTCGGGGGGTTTCACTGAAGCTTTCTTT	NA	TRBV15	TRBJ1-1	few
CASSFLQGVVYTEAFF	TGTGCCAGCAGCTTCTTACAGGGAGTCGTGTACACTGAAGCTTTCTTT	NA	TRBV7-8	TRBJ1-1	few
CSVGRESKAFF	TGCAGCGTTGGAAGGGAAAGTAAAGCTTTCTTT	NA	TRBV29-1	TRBJ1-1	NA
CASTAQGADTQYF	TGTGCCAGCACTGCCCAGGGGGCAGATACGCAGTATTTT	TRBD1	TRBV6-5	TRBJ2-3	few
CASTDSTLGETEAFF	TGTGCCAGCACCGATTCAACCCTCGGAGAAACTGAAGCTTTCTTT	NA	TRBV5-4	TRBJ1-1	NA
CASSPSPRRRISGNTIYF	TGTGCCAGCAGCCCGTCCCCGCGCCGTAGAATCTCTGGAAACACCATATATTTT	NA	TRBV7-9	TRBJ1-3	NA
CASSLRGPGTGELFF	TGTGCCAGCAGCTTAAGGGGGCCAGGCACCGGGGAGCTGTTTTTT	TRBD1	TRBV7-9	TRBJ2-2	NA
CASSANTGGNEQFF	TGTGCCAGCAGCGCCAATACGGGAGGGAATGAGCAGTTCTTC	TRBD2	TRBV7-3	TRBJ2-1	NA
CASSPLGANTGELFF	TGTGCCAGCAGCCCCCTGGGAGCGAACACCGGGGAGCTGTTTTTT	NA	TRBV6-4	TRBJ2-2	NA
CATSDSYDRAAYGYTF	TGTGCCACCAGTGATTCCTACGACAGGGCCGCCTATGGCTACACCTTC	TRBD1	TRBV24-1	TRBJ1-2	NA
CASSMGTGFGYTF	TGTGCCAGTAGTATGGGGACAGGCTTTGGCTACACCTTC	TRBD1	TRBV19	TRBJ1-2	NA
CASSLGAQGAGKETQYF	TGTGCCAGCAGCTTAGGTGCCCAGGGGGCAGGGAAAGAGACCCAGTACTTC	TRBD1	TRBV7-9	TRBJ2-5	few
CSARYGNTIYF	TGCAGTGCTCGGTATGGAAACACCATATATTTT	NA	TRBV20-1	TRBJ1-3	NA
CASSIVSGAAEAFF	TGTGCCAGTAGTATAGTATCAGGGGCCGCTGAAGCTTTCTTT	NA	TRBV19	TRBJ1-1	NA
CATSVQGAAGELFF	TGTGCCACCAGTGTTCAGGGGGCTGCCGGGGAGCTGTTTTTT	TRBD1	TRBV24-1	TRBJ2-2	NA
CASSYGGEAFF	TGTGCCAGTTCTTATGGAGGTGAAGCTTTCTTT	NA	TRBV5-6	TRBJ1-1	NA
CASSSPAEETQYF	TGCGCCAGCAGTTCCCCCGCGGAAGAGACCCAGTACTTC	NA	TRBV10-1	TRBJ2-5	NA
CASSPQGADTGELFF	TGTGCCAGCAGCCCACAGGGGGCGGACACCGGGGAGCTGTTTTTT	TRBD1	TRBV7-3	TRBJ2-2	NA
CASSLTTGHGYTF	TGTGCCAGCAGCCTCACCACGGGCCATGGCTACACCTTC	NA	TRBV14	TRBJ1-2	once
CASSQTTGNTGELFF	TGTGCCAGCAGCCAAACTACAGGGAACACCGGGGAGCTGTTTTTT	NA	TRBV11-3	TRBJ2-2	NA
CASSSRSGVTFNEQFF	TGTGCCAGCAGTTCCCGTAGCGGGGTTACTTTTAATGAGCAGTTCTTC	TRBD2	TRBV28	TRBJ2-1	NA
CATSRDPGRGNTIYF	TGTGCCACCAGCAGAGATCCGGGTAGGGGTAACACCATATATTTT	NA	TRBV15	TRBJ1-3	NA
CASSYTEAFF	TGTGCCAGCAGTTACACTGAAGCTTTCTTT	NA	TRBV2	TRBJ1-1	NA
CAWREDVNQPQHF	TGTGCCTGGAGGGAAGACGTAAATCAGCCCCAGCATTTT	NA	TRBV30	TRBJ1-5	NA
CASSGGGGLNQPQHF	TGTGCCAGCAGTGGAGGGGGGGGGTTGAATCAGCCCCAGCATTTT	NA	TRBV27	TRBJ1-5	NA
CASSDYSGGGNYGYTF	TGTGCCAGCAGTGATTATTCGGGAGGGGGTAACTATGGCTACACCTTC	NA	TRBV25-1	TRBJ1-2	NA
CAWSGGASGNTIYF	TGTGCCTGGAGTGGGGGGGCCTCTGGAAACACCATATATTTT	NA	TRBV30	TRBJ1-3	NA